Listed below are T cell receptor beta chains from one sample, sequenced in a study of T-cell memory formation after mild COVID-19. TCRdb re-derived calls from the 5' RACE reads in MiXCR, one entry per CDR3 protein. This sample has roughly 130,000 distinct CDR3 sequences, with roughly 6% found just once. Sequencing was done on a sample of PBMCs or a T cell subset sorted from them (not recorded which). The receptor source for this set is an adult woman who had mild COVID-19 (a few samples of this study predate the infection). Cell type and time point are not known. Each CDR3 is given with its conserved first and last residue. Each record gives: clone size, V gene, J gene, D gene, CDR3 protein, CDR3 DNA. A D gene is named only where the DNA matches it firmly. Size tells how often a clone was seen (once, few, many) or the class of an expanded clone, and some rows leave it out.

many,TRBV11-3,TRBJ1-1,-,CASSFDRREAEAFF,TGTGCCAGCAGCTTCGACAGGAGGGAAGCTGAAGCTTTCTTT
-,TRBV12-3/TRBV12-4,TRBJ2-5,-,CASSFTLETQYF,TGTGCCAGCAGTTTTACCCTAGAGACCCAGTACTTC
few,TRBV20-1,TRBJ2-2,TRBD2,CSARDWASGSPGELFF,TGCAGTGCTAGAGATTGGGCTAGCGGGAGCCCCGGGGAGCTGTTTTTT
many,TRBV5-1,TRBJ1-2,-,CASRIERHGYTF,TGCGCCAGCAGGATCGAGCGGCACGGCTACACCTTC
-,TRBV20-1,TRBJ1-2,-,CSARVAATNYGYTF,TGCAGTGCTAGAGTAGCAGCTACTAACTATGGCTACACCTTC
few,TRBV12-3/TRBV12-4,TRBJ1-1,-,CASSPSDPGNTEAFF,TGTGCCAGCAGTCCCTCCGATCCCGGAAACACTGAAGCTTTCTTT
many,TRBV7-2,TRBJ2-5,TRBD1,CASSLSTGGETQYF,TGTGCCAGCAGTCTTTCGACAGGGGGTGAGACCCAGTACTTC
-,TRBV4-1,TRBJ1-6,-,CASSQRTLYSPLHF,TGCGCCAGCAGCCAAAGGACATTATATTCACCCCTCCACTTT
-,TRBV5-5,TRBJ2-1,-,CASSLQLARDEQFF,TGTGCCAGCAGCTTGCAACTAGCTCGGGATGAGCAGTTCTTC
many,TRBV5-5,TRBJ1-6,TRBD1,CASSLAGGNNSPLHF,TGTGCCAGCAGCTTGGCAGGGGGCAATAATTCACCCCTCCACTTT
few,TRBV3-1,TRBJ2-7,TRBD1,CASSDRDEQYF,TGTGCCAGCTCGGACAGGGACGAGCAGTACTTC
-,TRBV27,TRBJ1-1,-,CASSSQGRNTEAFF,TGTGCCAGCAGTTCACAGGGAAGAAACACTGAAGCTTTCTTT
many,TRBV12-3/TRBV12-4,TRBJ2-7,TRBD1,CASSLTGTYEQYF,TGTGCCAGCAGTTTGACAGGGACCTACGAGCAGTACTTC
many,TRBV24-1,TRBJ2-2,-,CATSESGAGELFF,TGTGCCACCAGTGAATCTGGGGCCGGGGAGCTGTTTTTT
few,TRBV6-5,TRBJ2-7,TRBD2,CASSTTSGSFEQYF,TGTGCCAGCAGTACCACTAGCGGGAGCTTCGAGCAGTACTTC
few,TRBV21-1,TRBJ2-3,-,CASSIPFREGRNTQYF,TGTGCCAGCAGCATCCCTTTTAGGGAGGGCCGAAATACGCAGTATTTT
few,TRBV7-6,TRBJ1-2,-,CASSELGGNYTF,TGTGCCAGCAGCGAACTAGGGGGGAACTACACCTTC
few,TRBV6-1,TRBJ1-5,-,CASSEPFLNQPQHF,TGTGCCAGCAGTGAACCGTTTCTAAATCAGCCCCAGCATTTT
few,TRBV6-2/TRBV6-3,TRBJ1-5,-,CASSYLDGINQPQHF,TGTGCCAGCAGTTACTTGGACGGCATAAATCAGCCCCAGCATTTT
-,TRBV5-1,TRBJ2-7,TRBD2,CASSLVAGGPGTYEQYF,TGCGCCAGCAGCCTTGTAGCGGGAGGGCCGGGGACGTACGAGCAGTACTTC
-,TRBV20-1,TRBJ1-4,TRBD1,CSVRTGGREKLFF,TGCAGTGTTCGGACAGGGGGACGTGAAAAACTGTTTTTT
few,TRBV3-1,TRBJ2-1,-,CASSQVSFYEQFF,TGTGCCAGCAGCCAAGTTTCGTTCTATGAGCAGTTCTTC
few,TRBV5-1,TRBJ1-2,-,CASSSASLDRGYGYTF,TGCGCCAGCAGCTCCGCGTCCCTCGACCGCGGCTATGGCTACACCTTC
many,TRBV12-3/TRBV12-4,TRBJ1-5,-,CASRESGIRNQPQHF,TGTGCCAGCAGGGAATCAGGGATCAGAAATCAGCCCCAGCATTTT
-,TRBV12-3/TRBV12-4,TRBJ1-6,-,CASMKQSSYNSPLHF,TGTGCCAGCATGAAGCAGAGCTCCTATAATTCACCCCTCCACTTT
-,TRBV12-3/TRBV12-4,TRBJ1-6,-,CASSLSSSYNSPLHF,TGTGCCAGCAGCCTAAGTAGCTCCTATAATTCACCCCTCCACTTT
many,TRBV7-6,TRBJ2-5,TRBD2,CASSHLGGEETQYF,TGTGCCAGCAGCCATCTGGGAGGGGAAGAGACCCAGTACTTC
-,TRBV5-1,TRBJ2-2,TRBD1,CASSSDRGGLTGELFF,TGCGCCAGCAGTTCGGACAGGGGAGGTTTGACCGGGGAGCTGTTTTTT
many,TRBV20-1,TRBJ2-5,TRBD1,CSARSAQGAPRETQYF,TGCAGTGCTAGATCCGCGCAGGGGGCGCCCCGGGAGACCCAGTACTTC
-,TRBV20-1,TRBJ2-5,TRBD2,CSARFSAGVQETQYF,TGCAGTGCTAGATTTTCGGCGGGGGTCCAAGAGACCCAGTACTTC
few,TRBV7-9,TRBJ1-1,-,CASSHGPNTEAFF,TGTGCCAGCAGCCACGGACCTAACACTGAAGCTTTCTTT
-,TRBV7-9,TRBJ2-6,TRBD1,CASSARGRGGANVLTF,TGTGCCAGCAGCGCCAGGGGGCGAGGTGGGGCCAACGTCCTGACTTTC
few,TRBV24-1,TRBJ2-6,TRBD1,CATSDSYWDRPSSGANVLTF,TGTGCCACCAGTGATTCTTATTGGGACAGGCCTAGCTCTGGGGCCAACGTCCTGACTTTC
-,TRBV29-1,TRBJ2-3,TRBD2,CSVGLGGRASGTDTQYF,TGCAGCGTGGGCCTTGGCGGGAGGGCTTCGGGCACAGATACGCAGTATTTT
few,TRBV12-3/TRBV12-4,TRBJ2-1,-,CASSLAGLYNEQFF,TGTGCCAGCAGTTTAGCGGGTCTCTACAATGAGCAGTTCTTC
many,TRBV7-2,TRBJ2-3,TRBD2,CASSARGKREQDPTTDTQYF,TGTGCCAGCAGCGCCCGGGGGAAGCGGGAGCAAGATCCCACGACAGATACGCAGTATTTT
few,TRBV11-1,TRBJ2-7,TRBD2,CASSLAGTSGGARQYF,TGTGCCAGCAGCTTAGCTGGGACTAGCGGGGGGGCGCGGCAGTACTTC
-,TRBV12-3/TRBV12-4,TRBJ1-5,TRBD1,CASTREGGWPQHF,TGTGCCAGCACCCGAGAAGGGGGCTGGCCCCAGCATTTT
-,TRBV7-2,TRBJ2-5,-,CASSRGDLPQETQYF,TGTGCCAGCTCTCGCGGGGACCTCCCCCAAGAGACCCAGTACTTC
-,TRBV7-8,TRBJ1-2,-,CASSLRETYYGYTF,TGTGCCAGCAGCTTGAGAGAGACCTACTATGGCTACACCTTC
-,TRBV5-4,TRBJ1-1,-,CASSLAPYEAFF,TGTGCCAGCAGCTTGGCCCCGTATGAAGCTTTCTTT
-,TRBV6-2/TRBV6-3,TRBJ2-3,-,CASSYFGSATDTQYF,TGTGCCAGCAGTTATTTCGGGAGTGCCACAGATACGCAGTATTTT
many,TRBV10-3,TRBJ2-7,-,CAISDILQTYEQYF,TGTGCCATCAGTGACATCCTACAAACGTACGAGCAGTACTTC
-,TRBV7-8,TRBJ2-7,-,CASTVEPGQSYEQYF,TGTGCCAGCACCGTCGAACCGGGACAATCCTACGAGCAGTACTTC
-,TRBV4-3,TRBJ2-1,-,CASSQDVSLFNEQFF,TGCGCCAGCAGCCAAGACGTCTCCCTTTTCAATGAGCAGTTCTTC
many,TRBV20-1,TRBJ1-6,-,CSARVGSYYSPLHF,TGCAGTGCTAGAGTGGGCAGTTATTATTCACCCCTCCACTTT
few,TRBV11-2,TRBJ2-7,TRBD1,CASSPSTGGYEQYF,TGTGCCAGCAGCCCCTCGACAGGGGGCTACGAGCAGTACTTC
many,TRBV12-3/TRBV12-4,TRBJ2-1,TRBD2,CASSSGTNPGEQFF,TGTGCCAGCAGTTCCGGGACTAATCCGGGTGAGCAGTTCTTC
many,TRBV5-1,TRBJ2-1,-,CASSLISGTYNEQFF,TGCGCCAGCAGCTTGATTAGCGGCACGTACAATGAGCAGTTCTTC
many,TRBV7-2,TRBJ2-1,-,CASSLWWERDNEQFF,TGTGCCAGCAGCTTATGGTGGGAGCGGGACAATGAGCAGTTCTTC
few,TRBV5-1,TRBJ2-5,TRBD2,CASSGLAGALRQETQYF,TGCGCCAGCAGCGGCCTAGCGGGAGCGCTACGACAAGAGACCCAGTACTTC